This T cell receptor (beta chain) comes out of a study of T cell responses to AZD1222 COVID-19 vaccine. Study context: Second-dose recipients at about 4 or about 12 weeks were treated as one pooled group.

The study, taken as a whole, reports: The study reported that nearly half of spike-specific TCRs target unmutated variant regions. Donors were mostly white British, more females; clonal diversity possibly underestimated. Baseline seropositives among AZD1222 recipients totaled only 6 or 7.

Notes on this clone: No antigen is known for it.

TCRdb's table, derived via immunoSEQ multiplex PCR, lists solely in-frame clones and lacks some. The sample holds some 120,000 clones, nearly 90% seen once. Per the germline V gene, CDR1 is LNHDA and CDR2 is SQIVND (reference sequence). The CDR3 runs 13 residues. V was shortened by 6 bases and J by 5 bases, with 13 bases between the two germline ends. The chain combines TRBV19 with TRBJ1-1, with D perhaps TRBD1 (6 bases). The sequence was obtained from an adult in good health. The sequencing here drew on peripheral blood, taken on day 0 of AZD1222 vaccination. CDR3 protein: CASRQGFGTEAFF. The DNA of the CDR3 is TGTGCCAGTAGACAGGGATTTGGGACTGAAGCTTTCTTT.